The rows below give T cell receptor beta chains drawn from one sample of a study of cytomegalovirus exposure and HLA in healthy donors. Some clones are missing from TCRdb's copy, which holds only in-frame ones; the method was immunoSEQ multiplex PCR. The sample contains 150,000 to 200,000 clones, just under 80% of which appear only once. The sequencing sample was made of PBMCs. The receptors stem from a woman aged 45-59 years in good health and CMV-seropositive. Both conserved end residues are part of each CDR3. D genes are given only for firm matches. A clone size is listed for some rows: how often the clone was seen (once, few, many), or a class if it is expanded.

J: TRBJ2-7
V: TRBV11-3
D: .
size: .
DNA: TGTGCCAGCAGCTCGCGTGGGGGGAGTAACGAGCAGTACTTC
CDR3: CASSSRGGSNEQYF

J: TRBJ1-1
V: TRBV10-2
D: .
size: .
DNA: TGCGCCAGCAGTCGAGAGACTGAAGCTTTCTTT
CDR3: CASSRETEAFF

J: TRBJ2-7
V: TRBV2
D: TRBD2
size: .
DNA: TGTGCCAGCAGCGATCGGACTAGCGGGCATTCCGAGCAGTACTTC
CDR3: CASSDRTSGHSEQYF

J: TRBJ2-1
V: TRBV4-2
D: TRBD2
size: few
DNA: TGTGCCAGCAGCCAAACTAGCGGGAGCTCTCTTGAGCAGTTCTTC
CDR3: CASSQTSGSSLEQFF

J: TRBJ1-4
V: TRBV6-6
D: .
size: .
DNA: TGTGCCAGCAGTTACTTCCAGAATAATGAAAAACTGTTTTTT
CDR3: CASSYFQNNEKLFF

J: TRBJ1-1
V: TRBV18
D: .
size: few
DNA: TGTGCCAGCTCAGAGGGTCGGGACACTGAAGCTTTCTTT
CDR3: CASSEGRDTEAFF

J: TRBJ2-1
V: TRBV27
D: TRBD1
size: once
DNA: TGTGCCAGCAGTCTGGGACAGGGGGCTTACAATGAGCAGTTCTTC
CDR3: CASSLGQGAYNEQFF

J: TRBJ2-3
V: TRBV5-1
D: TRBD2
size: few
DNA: TGCGCCAGCACCCGAACTAGCGGGAGTGGTTTAGATACGCAGTATTTT
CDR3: CASTRTSGSGLDTQYF

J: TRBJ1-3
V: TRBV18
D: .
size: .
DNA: TGTGCCAGCTCACCACCCCCAGGGGCTGGAAACACCATATATTTT
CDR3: CASSPPPGAGNTIYF

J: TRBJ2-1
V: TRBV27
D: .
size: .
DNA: TGTGCCAGCAGTTCACCGGGACTCCTATCAGATGAGCAGTTCTTC
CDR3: CASSSPGLLSDEQFF

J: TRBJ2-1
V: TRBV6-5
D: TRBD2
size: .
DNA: TGTGCCAGCAGTCTGGGGACTAGCACCAATGAGCAGTTCTTC
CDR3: CASSLGTSTNEQFF

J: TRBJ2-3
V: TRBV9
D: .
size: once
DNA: TGTGCCAGCAGCGTAGGAGGAGTAGCATCTACGGATACGCAGTATTTT
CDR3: CASSVGGVASTDTQYF

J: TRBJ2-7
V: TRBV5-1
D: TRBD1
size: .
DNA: TGCGCCAGCAGCTACTTACAGGGGGCAAACGAGCAGTACTTC
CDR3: CASSYLQGANEQYF

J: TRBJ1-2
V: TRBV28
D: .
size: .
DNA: TGTGCCAGCAGTTTAACAGGCATCTACAACTATGGCTACACCTTC
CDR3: CASSLTGIYNYGYTF